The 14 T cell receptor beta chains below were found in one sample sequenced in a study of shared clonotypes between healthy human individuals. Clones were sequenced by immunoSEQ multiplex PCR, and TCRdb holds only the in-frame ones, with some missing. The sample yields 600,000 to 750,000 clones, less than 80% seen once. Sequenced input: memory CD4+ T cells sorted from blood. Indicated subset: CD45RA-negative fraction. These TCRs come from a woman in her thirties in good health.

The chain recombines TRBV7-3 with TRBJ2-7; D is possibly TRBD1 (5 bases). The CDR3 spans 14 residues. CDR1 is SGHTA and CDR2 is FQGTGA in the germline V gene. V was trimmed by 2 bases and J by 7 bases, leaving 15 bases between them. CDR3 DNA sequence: TGTGCCAGCAGCTTAGCTAGTAGGGGCCGGGAGCAGTACTTC. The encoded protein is CASSLASRGREQYF.

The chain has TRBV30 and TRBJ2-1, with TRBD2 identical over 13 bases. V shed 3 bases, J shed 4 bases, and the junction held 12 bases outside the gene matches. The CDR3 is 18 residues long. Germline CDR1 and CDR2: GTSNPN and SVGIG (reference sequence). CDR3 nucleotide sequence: TGTGCCTGGAGGCTGCGGCTTGGACTAGCGGGAGCATACAATGAGCAGTTCTTC. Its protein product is CAWRLRLGLAGAYNEQFF.

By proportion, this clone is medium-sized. CDR3 region: CASSLGLAGEGGETQYF. CDR3 DNA sequence: TGTGCCAGCAGCTTGGGGCTAGCGGGAGAAGGAGGAGAGACCCAGTACTTC. This chain uses TRBV5-4 with TRBJ2-5; the match to TRBD2 covers 10 bases. Germline V gene lookup returns CDR1 SGHNT and CDR2 YYREEE (reference sequence). The CDR3 extends over 17 amino acids. J was trimmed by 4 bases and V by 0 bases; bases with no gene match: 9.

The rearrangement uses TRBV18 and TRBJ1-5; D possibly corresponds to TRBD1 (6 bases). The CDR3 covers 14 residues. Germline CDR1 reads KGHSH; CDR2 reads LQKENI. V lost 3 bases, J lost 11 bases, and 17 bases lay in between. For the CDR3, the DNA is TGTGCCAGCTCACCCTCCGCAGGGGTCGAAGCCCAGCATTTT. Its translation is CASSPSAGVEAQHF. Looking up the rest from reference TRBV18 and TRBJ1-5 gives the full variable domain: NAGVMQNPRHLVRRRGQEARLRCSPMKGHSHVYWYRQLPEEGLKFMVYLQKENIIDESGMPKERFSAEFPKEGPSILRIQQVVRGDSAAYFCASSPSAGVEAQHFGDGTRLSIL.

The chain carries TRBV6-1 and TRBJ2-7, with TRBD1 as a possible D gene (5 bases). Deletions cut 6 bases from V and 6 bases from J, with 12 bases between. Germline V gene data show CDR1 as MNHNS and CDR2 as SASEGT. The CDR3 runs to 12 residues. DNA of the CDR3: TGTGCCAGCAGAATAACTGGGGCCGAGCAGTACTTC. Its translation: CASRITGAEQYF.

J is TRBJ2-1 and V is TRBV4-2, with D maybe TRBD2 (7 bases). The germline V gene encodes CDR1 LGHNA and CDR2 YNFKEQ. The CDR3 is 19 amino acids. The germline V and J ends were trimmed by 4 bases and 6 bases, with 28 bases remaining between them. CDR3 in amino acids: CASSPDRITVGGGSNEQFF. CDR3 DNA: TGTGCCAGCAGCCCCGACAGGATAACGGTGGGGGGAGGGTCCAATGAGCAGTTCTTC.

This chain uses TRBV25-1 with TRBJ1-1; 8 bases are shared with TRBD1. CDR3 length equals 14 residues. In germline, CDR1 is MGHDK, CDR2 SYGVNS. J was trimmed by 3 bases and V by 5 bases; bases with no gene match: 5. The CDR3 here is CASSPTGGHTEAFF. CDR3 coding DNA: TGTGCCAGCAGTCCCACAGGGGGACACACTGAAGCTTTCTTT.

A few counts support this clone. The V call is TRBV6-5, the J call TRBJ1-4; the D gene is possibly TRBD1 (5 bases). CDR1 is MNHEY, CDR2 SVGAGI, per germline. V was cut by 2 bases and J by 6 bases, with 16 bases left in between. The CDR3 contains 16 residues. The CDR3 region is CASSYGGGGGHEKLFF. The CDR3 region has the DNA TGTGCCAGCAGTTACGGAGGCGGGGGAGGACATGAAAAACTGTTTTTT.

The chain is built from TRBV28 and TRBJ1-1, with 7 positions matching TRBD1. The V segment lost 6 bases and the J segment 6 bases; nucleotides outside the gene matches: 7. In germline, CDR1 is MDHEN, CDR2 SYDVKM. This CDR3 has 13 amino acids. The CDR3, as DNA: TGTGCCAGCAGCCTGCCTCAGGGGGCTGAAGCTTTCTTT. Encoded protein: CASSLPQGAEAFF.

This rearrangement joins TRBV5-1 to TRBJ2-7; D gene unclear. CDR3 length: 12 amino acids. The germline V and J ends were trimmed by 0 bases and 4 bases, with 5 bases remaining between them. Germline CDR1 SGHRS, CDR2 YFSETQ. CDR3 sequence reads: CASSLESYEQYF. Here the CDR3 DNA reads TGCGCCAGCAGCTTGGAATCATACGAGCAGTACTTC.

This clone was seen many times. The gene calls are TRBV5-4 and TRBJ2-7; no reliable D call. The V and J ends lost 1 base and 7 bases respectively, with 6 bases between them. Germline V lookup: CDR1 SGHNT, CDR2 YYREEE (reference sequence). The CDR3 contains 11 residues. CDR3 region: CASSLSSEQYF. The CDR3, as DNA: TGTGCCAGCAGCTTGTCGTCAGAGCAGTACTTC.

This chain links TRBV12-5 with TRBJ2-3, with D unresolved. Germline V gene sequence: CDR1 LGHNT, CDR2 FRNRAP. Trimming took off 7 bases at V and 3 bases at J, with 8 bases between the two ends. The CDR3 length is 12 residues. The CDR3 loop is CASALSTDTQYF. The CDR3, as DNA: TGTGCTAGTGCCCTATCGACAGATACGCAGTATTTT.

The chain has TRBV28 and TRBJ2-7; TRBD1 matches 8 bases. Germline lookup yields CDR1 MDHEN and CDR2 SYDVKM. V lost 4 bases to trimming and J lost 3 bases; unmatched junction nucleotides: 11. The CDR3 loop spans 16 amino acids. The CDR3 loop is CASSSPQGASLYEQYF. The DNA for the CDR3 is TGTGCCAGCAGTTCTCCCCAGGGGGCGTCCCTCTACGAGCAGTACTTC. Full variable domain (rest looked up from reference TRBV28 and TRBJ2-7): DVKVTQSSRYLVKRTGEKVFLECVQDMDHENMFWYRQDPGLGLRLIYFSYDVKMKEKGDIPEGYSVSREKKERFSLILESASTNQTSMYLCASSSPQGASLYEQYFGPGTRLTVT.

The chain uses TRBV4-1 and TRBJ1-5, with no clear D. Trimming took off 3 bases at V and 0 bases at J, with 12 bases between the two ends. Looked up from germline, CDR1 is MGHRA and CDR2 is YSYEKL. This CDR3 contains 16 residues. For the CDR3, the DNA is TGCGCCAGCAGCCAGACGACATTTCTTAGCAATCAGCCCCAGCATTTT. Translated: CASSQTTFLSNQPQHF.